The rows below give T cell receptor beta chains drawn from one sample of a study of PD-1 and CTLA-4 blockade in melanoma. The protocol was immunoSEQ multiplex PCR, while the TCRdb copy is restricted to in-frame clones and leaves out a portion. The sample records tens of thousands of clones, around 93% being singletons. The sequencing here drew on CD8+ T cells from peripheral blood, taken from a patient given anti-PD-1 treatment. The origin of the receptors is a human donor with melanoma. The CDR3 runs from the conserved cysteine through the conserved F or W. The order of the fields is D gene, V gene, clone size, J gene, CDR3 DNA, CDR3 protein. D genes are given only for firm matches. A clone size is listed for some rows: how often the clone was seen (once, few, many), or a class if it is expanded.

.,TRBV4-2,.,TRBJ1-4,TGTGCCAGCAGCCATGTGGGCTTAGAGGAAAAACTGTTTTTT,CASSHVGLEEKLFF
.,TRBV9,.,TRBJ2-1,TGTGCCAGCCAGGGTTACAATGAGCAGTTCTTC,CASQGYNEQFF
.,TRBV18,.,TRBJ2-5,TGTGCCAGCTCACCGGGGACGGACCTCAGGACCCAGTACTTC,CASSPGTDLRTQYF
TRBD2,TRBV9,.,TRBJ2-7,TGTGCCAGCAGCGTGGCGGGAGTGGACGAGCAGTACTTC,CASSVAGVDEQYF
.,TRBV12-3/TRBV12-4,.,TRBJ2-1,TGTGCCAGCGGGAACAATGAGCAGTTCTTC,CASGNNEQFF
TRBD2,TRBV5-1,.,TRBJ2-3,TGCGCCAGCAGCTTGGCGGGTAGCGGGGGCCCACGCACAGATACGCAGTATTTT,CASSLAGSGGPRTDTQYF
.,TRBV29-1,few,TRBJ2-7,TGCAGCGTTGCTGGGGGGTCCCTCTACGAGCAGTACTTC,CSVAGGSLYEQYF
.,TRBV7-9,.,TRBJ1-4,TGTGCCAGCAGGATCGCAGGAGGAAATGAAAAACTGTTTTTT,CASRIAGGNEKLFF
.,TRBV6-5,.,TRBJ2-1,TGTGCCAGCAGAACGGCTGGAGGCTACAATGAGCAGTTCTTC,CASRTAGGYNEQFF
TRBD2,TRBV13,.,TRBJ2-3,TGTGCCAGCAGCCTGGGACTAGCGGGTTACACAGATACGCAGTATTTT,CASSLGLAGYTDTQYF
.,TRBV24-1,.,TRBJ2-7,TGTGCCACCAGTGATCCTAGCTACGAGCAGTACTTC,CATSDPSYEQYF
.,TRBV27,.,TRBJ1-5,TGTGCCAGCAGTTTATCAGGGGAGAGCAATCAGCCCCAGCATTTT,CASSLSGESNQPQHF
TRBD2,TRBV5-4,.,TRBJ2-5,TGTGCCAGCAGCTTGGGACTAGCGGGAGCGGCGGTAGAGACCCAGTACTTC,CASSLGLAGAAVETQYF
.,TRBV6-5,.,TRBJ2-2,TGTGCCAGCAGTTACTCGAGCCACACCGGGGAGCTGTTTTTT,CASSYSSHTGELFF
.,TRBV19,.,TRBJ2-3,TGTGCCAGTGGATCCGGGACCTACACAGATACGCAGTATTTT,CASGSGTYTDTQYF
TRBD2,TRBV5-1,.,TRBJ2-1,TGCGCCAGCACCCTTTGGGAGGGCAATGAGCAGTTCTTC,CASTLWEGNEQFF
TRBD1,TRBV28,.,TRBJ2-7,TGTGCCAGCAGTTTAGGGGACAGGGGCGACTACGAGCAGTACTTC,CASSLGDRGDYEQYF
.,TRBV2,few,TRBJ2-1,TGTGCCAGCGGGAGAGATGAGCAGTTCTTC,CASGRDEQFF
.,TRBV4-1,.,TRBJ1-4,TGCGCCAGCAGCCCTTACATCGGGGGGGATGAAAAACTGTTTTTT,CASSPYIGGDEKLFF
.,TRBV5-5,.,TRBJ1-5,TGTGCCAGCAGCTCGCGGGGTAGCAATCAGCCCCAGCATTTT,CASSSRGSNQPQHF
TRBD1,TRBV16,.,TRBJ1-1,TGTGCCAGCAGCCAATCCGTGACAGGGTTGAACACTGAAGCTTTCTTT,CASSQSVTGLNTEAFF
.,TRBV28,.,TRBJ1-5,TGTGCCAGCAGTCTAAAACAGGGCCGCTCGGAGCCCCAGCATTTT,CASSLKQGRSEPQHF
.,TRBV29-1,.,TRBJ2-6,TGCAGCGTTGAAACGGAGGGCTCTGGGGCCAACGTCCTGACTTTC,CSVETEGSGANVLTF
.,TRBV6-5,.,TRBJ2-7,TGTGCCAGCAGTACCTACTTAGAAGGGGGATGGGAGCAGTACTTC,CASSTYLEGGWEQYF
.,TRBV28,.,TRBJ1-3,TGTGCCAGCAGTCCGACAGGAACTGGAAACACCATATATTTT,CASSPTGTGNTIYF
TRBD2,TRBV6-2/TRBV6-3,.,TRBJ2-7,TGTGCCAGCAGTTACCCGATGCGGCTAGCGGGAGGTTCCTACGAGCAGTACTTC,CASSYPMRLAGGSYEQYF